This is a list of T cell receptor beta chains from one sample in a study of blood T cell repertoires in COVID-19. Libraries were prepared by immunoSEQ multiplex PCR; TCRdb keeps only in-frame clonotypes and omits some of them. The sample lists some 300,000 clones; over 85% were seen once. Sequencing was carried out using PBMCs or T cells enriched from blood (not recorded which). The receptors come from a woman in her fifties or sixties who had been exposed to COVID-19. CDR3s include the opening cysteine and the closing phenylalanine or tryptophan. The D gene is left open where the match is weak.

D: TRBD1
V: TRBV28
J: TRBJ1-1
CDR3: CASRQQGRSTEAFF

D: TRBD2
V: TRBV3-1/TRBV3-2
J: TRBJ2-5
CDR3: CASSQGGLASYF

D: TRBD1
V: TRBV5-1
J: TRBJ2-1
CDR3: CASSSPGTAYNEQFF

D: TRBD1
V: TRBV19
J: TRBJ1-2
CDR3: CASRGQGSYGYTF

D: -
V: TRBV7-6
J: TRBJ1-4
CDR3: CASSLALAVNGEKLFF

D: -
V: TRBV9
J: TRBJ2-3
CDR3: CASSVVGDTPGDTQYF

D: -
V: TRBV18
J: TRBJ1-1
CDR3: CASSPPAGRMNTEAFF

D: TRBD1
V: TRBV5-8
J: TRBJ1-1
CDR3: CASSQDRVNTEAFF

D: -
V: TRBV2
J: TRBJ2-7
CDR3: CASSGGLSSYEQYF

D: -
V: TRBV4-2
J: TRBJ1-5
CDR3: CASSQVPAGGGSNQPQHF

D: -
V: TRBV28
J: TRBJ1-3
CDR3: CASSLSSGFVGNTIYF

D: -
V: TRBV5-4
J: TRBJ2-5
CDR3: CASSSLKGQETQYF

D: -
V: TRBV5-4
J: TRBJ2-7
CDR3: CASSTPGSEQYF

D: -
V: TRBV28
J: TRBJ1-2
CDR3: CASGPAGPPPPYGYTF

D: -
V: TRBV7-2
J: TRBJ2-6
CDR3: CASSQSGSGANVLTF

D: -
V: TRBV28
J: TRBJ1-5
CDR3: CASSTGFYSNQPQHF

D: TRBD1
V: TRBV7-2
J: TRBJ2-3
CDR3: CASSPRQGDTDTQYF

D: TRBD2
V: TRBV5-5
J: TRBJ2-1
CDR3: CASSPRVTSGGYEQFF

D: -
V: TRBV3-1/TRBV3-2
J: TRBJ1-3
CDR3: CASSQGRVGNTIYF

D: TRBD1
V: TRBV18
J: TRBJ2-5
CDR3: CASSQGQGTRLTQYF

D: TRBD1
V: TRBV28
J: TRBJ1-4
CDR3: CASSLRRTGYEKLFF

D: -
V: TRBV27
J: TRBJ1-2
CDR3: CASSRGVEYGYTF

D: TRBD2
V: TRBV5-4
J: TRBJ2-1
CDR3: CASSLSSGGSYNEQFF

D: -
V: TRBV29-1
J: TRBJ1-3
CDR3: CSVAGKTNSGNTIYF

D: -
V: TRBV10-3
J: TRBJ2-2
CDR3: CAITEGLPNTGELFF

D: -
V: TRBV27
J: TRBJ1-5
CDR3: CASSPLLYSNQPQHF

D: TRBD1
V: TRBV28
J: TRBJ1-2
CDR3: CASSQGTGYGYTF

D: -
V: TRBV2
J: TRBJ2-2
CDR3: CASSAGTPNTGELFF

D: -
V: TRBV28
J: TRBJ1-3
CDR3: CASSLRLGAGGNTIYF

D: TRBD1
V: TRBV18
J: TRBJ1-5
CDR3: CASSPGTGVNQPQHF

D: -
V: TRBV7-2
J: TRBJ1-1
CDR3: CASSFDSQGSTEAFF

D: -
V: TRBV5-1
J: TRBJ1-4
CDR3: CASSPLGGASNEKLFF

D: -
V: TRBV5-1
J: TRBJ2-2
CDR3: CASSFEYHTGELFF

D: TRBD1
V: TRBV5-1
J: TRBJ1-2
CDR3: CASSPDPGQGRGYTF

D: TRBD2
V: TRBV27
J: TRBJ2-3
CDR3: CASSRMGGSGTRPYF

D: -
V: TRBV7-8
J: TRBJ2-7
CDR3: CASSPLASVTYEQYF

D: TRBD1
V: TRBV2
J: TRBJ2-5
CDR3: CASSLQGKREETQYF

D: TRBD1
V: TRBV11-3
J: TRBJ2-3
CDR3: CASGRTGSTDTQYF

D: -
V: TRBV4-1
J: TRBJ1-5
CDR3: CASSPGTTIYSNQPQHF

D: -
V: TRBV30
J: TRBJ1-2
CDR3: CASPDFYGYTF

D: -
V: TRBV9
J: TRBJ1-1
CDR3: CASSVWGETEAFF

D: TRBD2
V: TRBV3-1/TRBV3-2
J: TRBJ2-7
CDR3: CASSPSGDPFYEQYF